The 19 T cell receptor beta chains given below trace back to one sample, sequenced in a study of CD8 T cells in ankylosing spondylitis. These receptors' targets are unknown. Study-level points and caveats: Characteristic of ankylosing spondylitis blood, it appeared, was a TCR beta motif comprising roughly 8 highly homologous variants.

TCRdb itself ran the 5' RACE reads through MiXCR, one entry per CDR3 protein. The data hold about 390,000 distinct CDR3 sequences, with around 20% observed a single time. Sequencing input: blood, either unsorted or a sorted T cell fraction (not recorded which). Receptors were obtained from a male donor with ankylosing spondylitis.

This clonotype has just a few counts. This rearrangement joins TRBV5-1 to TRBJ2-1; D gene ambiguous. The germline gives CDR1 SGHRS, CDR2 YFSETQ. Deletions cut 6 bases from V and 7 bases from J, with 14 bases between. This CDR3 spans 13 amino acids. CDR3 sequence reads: CASTPRESNEQFF. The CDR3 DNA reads TGCGCCAGCACCCCGAGAGAAAGTAATGAGCAGTTCTTC.

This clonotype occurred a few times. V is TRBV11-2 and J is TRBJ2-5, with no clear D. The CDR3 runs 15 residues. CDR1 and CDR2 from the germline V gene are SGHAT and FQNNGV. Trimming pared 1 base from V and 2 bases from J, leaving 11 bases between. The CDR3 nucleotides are TGTGCCAGCAGCTTAGGTTTCCGACCTCAAGAGACCCAGTACTTC. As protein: CASSLGFRPQETQYF. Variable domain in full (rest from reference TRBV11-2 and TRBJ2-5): EAGVAQSPRYKIIEKRQSVAFWCNPISGHATLYWYQQILGQGPKLLIQFQNNGVVDDSQLPKDRFSAERLKGVDSTLKIQPAKLEDSAVYLCASSLGFRPQETQYFGPGTRLLVL.

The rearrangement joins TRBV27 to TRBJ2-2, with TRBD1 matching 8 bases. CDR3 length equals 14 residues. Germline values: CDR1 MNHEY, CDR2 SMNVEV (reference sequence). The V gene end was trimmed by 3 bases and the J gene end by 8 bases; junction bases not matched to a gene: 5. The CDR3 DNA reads TGTGCCAGCAGTTTTGACAGGGGATTTGGGGAGCTGTTTTTT. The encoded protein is CASSFDRGFGELFF.

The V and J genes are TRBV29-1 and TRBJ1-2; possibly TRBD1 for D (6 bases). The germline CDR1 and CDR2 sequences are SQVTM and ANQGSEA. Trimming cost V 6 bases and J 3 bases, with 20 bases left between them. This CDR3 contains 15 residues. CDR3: CSVPRIGGGDYGYTF. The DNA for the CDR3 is TGCAGCGTACCCCGGATAGGGGGGGGAGACTATGGCTACACCTTC.

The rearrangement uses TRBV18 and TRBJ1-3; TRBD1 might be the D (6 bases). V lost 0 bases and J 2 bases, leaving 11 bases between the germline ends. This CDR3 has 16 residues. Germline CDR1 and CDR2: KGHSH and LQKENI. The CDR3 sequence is CASSPPSGTTGNTIYF. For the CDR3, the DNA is TGTGCCAGCTCACCACCGTCCGGGACAACTGGAAACACCATATATTTT.

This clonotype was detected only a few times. CDR3 coding DNA: TGTGCCAGCAGGGACAGGACTGAAGCTTTCTTT. This gives the protein CASRDRTEAFF. The chain uses TRBV11-3 and TRBJ1-1; 7 bases map to TRBD1. The V gene end was trimmed by 6 bases and the J gene end by 5 bases; junction bases not matched to a gene: 0. Germline V gene lookup returns CDR1 SGHNT and CDR2 YENEEA. The CDR3 length is 11 residues.

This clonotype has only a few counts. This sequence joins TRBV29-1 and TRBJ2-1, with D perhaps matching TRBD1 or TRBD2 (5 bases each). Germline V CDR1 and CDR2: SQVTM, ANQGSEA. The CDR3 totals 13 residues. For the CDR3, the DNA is TGCAGTGTCGAGGGGCGTTCCTACAATGAGCAGTTCTTC. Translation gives CSVEGRSYNEQFF.

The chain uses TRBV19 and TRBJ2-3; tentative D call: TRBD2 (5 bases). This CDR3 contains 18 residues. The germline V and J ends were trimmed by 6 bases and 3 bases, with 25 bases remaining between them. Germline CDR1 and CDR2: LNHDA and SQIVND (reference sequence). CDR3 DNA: TGTGCCAGTAGCCACCGGATTTTCGGGGATGGTGGGACAGATACGCAGTATTTT. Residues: CASSHRIFGDGGTDTQYF.

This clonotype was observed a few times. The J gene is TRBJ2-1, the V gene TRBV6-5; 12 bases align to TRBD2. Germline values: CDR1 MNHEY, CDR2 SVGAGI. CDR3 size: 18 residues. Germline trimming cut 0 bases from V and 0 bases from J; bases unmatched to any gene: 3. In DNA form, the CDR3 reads TGTGCCAGCAGTTACTCCCGACTAGCGGGAGTCTCCTACAATGAGCAGTTCTTC. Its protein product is CASSYSRLAGVSYNEQFF.

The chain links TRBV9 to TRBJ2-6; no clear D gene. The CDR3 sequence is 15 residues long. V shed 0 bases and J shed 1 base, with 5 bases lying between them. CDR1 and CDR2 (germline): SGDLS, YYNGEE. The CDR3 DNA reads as TGTGCCAGCAGCGTAGGAGGTTCTGGGGCCAACGTCCTGACTTTC. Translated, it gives CASSVGGSGANVLTF.

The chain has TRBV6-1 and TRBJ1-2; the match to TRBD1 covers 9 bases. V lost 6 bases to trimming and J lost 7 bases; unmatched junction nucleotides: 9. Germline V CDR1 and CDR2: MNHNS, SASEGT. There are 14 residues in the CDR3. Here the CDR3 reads CASRHRGQAGGYTF. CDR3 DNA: TGTGCCAGCAGGCACAGGGGGCAGGCTGGTGGCTACACCTTC.

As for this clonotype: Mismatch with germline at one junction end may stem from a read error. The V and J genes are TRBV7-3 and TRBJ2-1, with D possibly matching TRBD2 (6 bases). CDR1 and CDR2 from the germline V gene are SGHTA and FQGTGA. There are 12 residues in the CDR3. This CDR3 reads CASSLTEGPPVF. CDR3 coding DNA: TGTGCCAGCAGCTTAACGGAGGGGCCCCCTGTCTTC. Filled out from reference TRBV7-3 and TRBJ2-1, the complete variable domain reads GAGVSQTPSNKVTEKGKYVELRCDPISGHTALYWYRQSLGQGPEFLIYFQGTGAADDSGLPNDRFFAVRPEGSVSTLKIQRTERGDSAVYLCASSLTEGPPVFGPGTRLTVL.

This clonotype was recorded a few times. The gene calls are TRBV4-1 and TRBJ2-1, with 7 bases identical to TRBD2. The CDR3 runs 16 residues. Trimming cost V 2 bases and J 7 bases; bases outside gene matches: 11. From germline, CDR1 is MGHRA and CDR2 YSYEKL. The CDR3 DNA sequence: TGCGCCAGCAGCCAATACGGGGGAACCGGGGGGAATGAGCAGTTCTTC. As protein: CASSQYGGTGGNEQFF.

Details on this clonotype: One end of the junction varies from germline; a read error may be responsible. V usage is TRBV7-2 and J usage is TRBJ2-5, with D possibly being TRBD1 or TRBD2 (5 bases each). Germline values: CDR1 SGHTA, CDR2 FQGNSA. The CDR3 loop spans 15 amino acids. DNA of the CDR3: TGTGCCAGCAGCTTTCAGTTGGGGGTGATAGAGACTCAGTACTTC. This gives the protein CASSFQLGVIETQYF.

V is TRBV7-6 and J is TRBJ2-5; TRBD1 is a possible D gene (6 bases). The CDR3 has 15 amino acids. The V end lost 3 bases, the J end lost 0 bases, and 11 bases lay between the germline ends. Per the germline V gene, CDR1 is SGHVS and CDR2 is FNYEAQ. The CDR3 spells CASSFGQQYQETQYF. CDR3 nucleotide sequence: TGTGCCAGCAGCTTCGGACAGCAGTACCAAGAGACCCAGTACTTC.

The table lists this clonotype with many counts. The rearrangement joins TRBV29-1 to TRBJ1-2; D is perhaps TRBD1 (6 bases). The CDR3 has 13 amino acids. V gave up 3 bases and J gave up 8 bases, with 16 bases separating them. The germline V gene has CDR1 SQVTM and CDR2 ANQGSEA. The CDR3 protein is CSVDGVGAIGYTF. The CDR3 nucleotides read TGCAGCGTTGACGGGGTGGGGGCGATCGGCTACACCTTC.

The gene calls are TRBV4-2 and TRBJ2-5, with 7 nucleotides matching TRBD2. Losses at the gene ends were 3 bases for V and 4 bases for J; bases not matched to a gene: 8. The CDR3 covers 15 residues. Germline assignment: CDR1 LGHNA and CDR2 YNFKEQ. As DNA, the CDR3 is TGTGCCAGCAGCCAGCCCGGGACTAATCGAGAGACCCAGTACTTC. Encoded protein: CASSQPGTNRETQYF.

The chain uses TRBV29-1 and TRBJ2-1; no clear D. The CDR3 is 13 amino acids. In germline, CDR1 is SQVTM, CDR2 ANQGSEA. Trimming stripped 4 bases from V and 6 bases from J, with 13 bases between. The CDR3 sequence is CSVALPIPNEQFF. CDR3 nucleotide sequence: TGCAGCGTTGCCCTCCCGATTCCCAATGAGCAGTTCTTC.

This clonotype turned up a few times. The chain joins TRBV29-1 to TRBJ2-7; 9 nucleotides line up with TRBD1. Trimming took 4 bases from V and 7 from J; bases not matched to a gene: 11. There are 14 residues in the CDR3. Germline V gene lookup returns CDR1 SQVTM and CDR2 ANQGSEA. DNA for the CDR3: TGCAGCGTTGCTTCCCGGGACAGGGTCCTTGAGCAGTACTTC. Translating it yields CSVASRDRVLEQYF.